This T cell receptor beta chain is drawn from a study of cytomegalovirus exposure and HLA in healthy donors. Sequenced by immunoSEQ multiplex PCR; TCRdb stores in-frame clones only, minus some. Among roughly 130,000 clones listed, roughly nine tenths were seen once. The source is a man aged 30 to 45 in good health and CMV-seronegative. The material sequenced was PBMCs.

As DNA, the CDR3 is TGTGCCAGCAGGGGAGGAATAAGCTCCTACGAGCAGTACTTC. Translation: CASRGGISSYEQYF. The V gene is TRBV6-1, the J gene TRBJ2-7; tentative D call: TRBD2 (6 bases). This CDR3 comprises 14 residues. Germline V gene sequence: CDR1 MNHNS, CDR2 SASEGT. Trimming cost V 6 bases and J 0 bases, with 12 bases left between them.